This T cell receptor beta chain was recovered during a study of CD8 T cells in ankylosing spondylitis. General study findings and limits: A motif of under ten highly homologous TCR beta variants was seen as apparently characteristic of ankylosing spondylitis blood. Matched ankylosing spondylitis synovial fluid reportedly showed significant enrichment of disease-linked clones.

This clonotype was seen only a few times. No antigen is known for it. In TCRdb, the 5' RACE reads were re-called with MiXCR into one record per CDR3 protein. The data show more than 250,000 distinct CDR3 sequences, 7% to 9% seen once. The receptor was isolated from a male donor with ankylosing spondylitis. Sequenced: blood, either unsorted or a sorted T cell fraction (not recorded which).

This chain's CDR3 is CASRDRNSYNEQFF. CDR3 nucleotide sequence: TGTGCCAGCAGGGACAGGAATTCCTACAATGAGCAGTTCTTC. The genes are TRBV2 and TRBJ2-1; TRBD1 matches at 7 bases. CDR1 and CDR2 (germline): SNHLY, FYNNEI. The CDR3 runs to 14 residues. The trim removed 6 bases at V and 1 base at J, leaving 3 bases unmatched.